Below are 10 T cell receptor beta chains sequenced from a single sample in a study of blood T cell repertoires in COVID-19. The table came from immunoSEQ multiplex PCR; TCRdb's copy has only in-frame clones and leaves some out. Among 200,000 to 250,000 clones, 86% were seen once, and the ten largest hold 3.5% to 4.5%. Sequencing was done on a sample of peripheral blood. The receptors were gathered from a man aged 50-59 years with acute or convalescent COVID-19.

This clone has only a few counts. V gene TRBV20-1 combines with J gene TRBJ2-7, with D maybe TRBD1 (5 bases). Germline values: CDR1 DFQATT, CDR2 SNEGSKA (reference sequence). The CDR3 runs to 10 residues. V lost 3 bases and J lost 6, with 6 bases in between. For the CDR3, the DNA is TGCAGTGCTAGGGGGCTCGAGCAGTACTTC. This sequence encodes CSARGLEQYF.

For this clone: The sample carries other DNA sequences with the same CDR3. The V gene is TRBV4-1, the J gene TRBJ1-2, with a tentative D call TRBD1 (5 bases). The V gene's germline CDR1 is MGHRA and CDR2 YSYEKL. The CDR3 loop spans 15 amino acids. V shed 0 bases and J shed 4 bases, with 12 bases lying between them. The CDR3 protein is CASSQDRGVGYGYTF. The CDR3 DNA reads as TGCGCCAGCAGCCAAGATCGGGGGGTGGGCTATGGCTACACCTTC.

The rearrangement uses TRBV5-1 and TRBJ2-7, with 7 bases that match TRBD1. Germline CDR1 reads SGHRS; CDR2 reads YFSETQ. The length of the CDR3 is 15 residues. Unmatched junction bases numbered 8, after V lost 0 bases and J lost 5 bases. The CDR3 DNA sequence: TGCGCCAGCAGCTTGGTATACAGGGGAGTCGACGAGCAGTACTTC. Translating it yields CASSLVYRGVDEQYF.

This clone was seen a single time. This chain joins TRBV7-9 and TRBJ2-4, with a possible D match to TRBD1 (7 bases). Germline values: CDR1 SEHNR, CDR2 FQNEAQ (reference sequence). Trimming shortened V by 5 bases and J by 8 bases, and 16 bases separated the two germline ends. This CDR3 spans 14 amino acids. For the CDR3, the DNA is TGTGCCAGCAGCACAGGGGACCCGGGGGACATTCAGTACTTC. It encodes CASSTGDPGDIQYF.

V and J are TRBV6-5 and TRBJ1-2, with 8 bases lining up with TRBD1. This CDR3 has 14 residues. The germline gives CDR1 MNHEY, CDR2 SVGAGI. The V segment lost 6 bases and the J segment 4 bases; nucleotides outside the gene matches: 7. The CDR3 bases are TGTGCCAGCAGCCCGGACAGGGAACTCTATGGCTACACCTTC. This gives the protein CASSPDRELYGYTF.

The rearrangement joins TRBV18 to TRBJ1-2; 7 bases agree with TRBD1. Looked up from germline, CDR1 is KGHSH and CDR2 is LQKENI. This CDR3 comprises 13 residues. V lost 3 bases, J lost 3 bases, and 1 base stayed unmatched. The CDR3 here is CASSPDRDYGYTF. The CDR3 region has the DNA TGTGCCAGCTCACCCGACAGGGACTATGGCTACACCTTC.

The V and J genes are TRBV5-6 and TRBJ2-5, with 7 nucleotides matching TRBD2. This CDR3 is built from 12 residues. The V segment lost 3 bases and the J segment 9 bases; nucleotides outside the gene matches: 5. Germline V gene data show CDR1 as SGHDT and CDR2 as YYEEEE. CDR3 nucleotide sequence: TGTGCCAGCAGCTGGGATGGGAGGGCCCAGTACTTC. This sequence encodes CASSWDGRAQYF.

This chain uses TRBV5-6 with TRBJ2-2, with 7 nucleotides matching TRBD1. The CDR3 covers 15 residues. V shed 3 bases and J 7 bases; nucleotides not matched to a gene: 9. CDR1 and CDR2 from the germline V gene are SGHDT and YYEEEE. CDR3: CASSSYRGWGGELFF. CDR3 DNA sequence: TGTGCCAGCAGCTCCTACAGGGGATGGGGCGGGGAGCTGTTTTTT.

The chain has TRBV5-1 and TRBJ2-2; TRBD1 aligns across 11 bases. Trimming cost V 4 bases and J 3 bases; bases outside gene matches: 8. CDR3 size: 17 residues. The germline gives CDR1 SGHRS, CDR2 YFSETQ. The chain's CDR3 is CASSLSDRGLDTGELFF. The CDR3 DNA reads as TGCGCCAGCAGCCTTTCGGACAGGGGGCTGGACACCGGGGAGCTGTTTTTT.

The rearrangement links TRBV30 to TRBJ1-2; D not resolved. V was pared by 3 bases and J by 4 bases, with 9 bases between. The CDR3 runs to 12 residues. The germline V gene has CDR1 GTSNPN and CDR2 SVGIG (reference sequence). The CDR3 DNA reads as TGTGCCTGGAGGACTGGTACCTATGGCTACACCTTC. This codes for CAWRTGTYGYTF.